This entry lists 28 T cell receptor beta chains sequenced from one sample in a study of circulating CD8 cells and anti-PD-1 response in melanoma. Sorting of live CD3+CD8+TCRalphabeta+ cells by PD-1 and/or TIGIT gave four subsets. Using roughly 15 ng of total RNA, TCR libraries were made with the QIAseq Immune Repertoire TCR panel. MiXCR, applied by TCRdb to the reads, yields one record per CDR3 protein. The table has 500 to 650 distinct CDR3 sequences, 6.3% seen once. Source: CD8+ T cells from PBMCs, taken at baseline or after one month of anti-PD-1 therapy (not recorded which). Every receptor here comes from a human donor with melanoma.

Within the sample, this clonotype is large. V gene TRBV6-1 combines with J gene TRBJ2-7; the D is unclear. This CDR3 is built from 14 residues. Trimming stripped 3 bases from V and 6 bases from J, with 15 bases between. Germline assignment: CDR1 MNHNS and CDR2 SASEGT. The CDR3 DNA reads TGTGCCAGCAGTGAGGACGGCCTGTGGACCGAGCAGTACTTC. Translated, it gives CASSEDGLWTEQYF.

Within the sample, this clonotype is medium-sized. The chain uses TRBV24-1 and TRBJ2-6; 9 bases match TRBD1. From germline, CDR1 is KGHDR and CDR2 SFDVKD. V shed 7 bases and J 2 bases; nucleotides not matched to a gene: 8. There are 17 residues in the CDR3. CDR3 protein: CATSPGTGGPGANVLTF. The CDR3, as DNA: TGTGCCACCAGCCCCGGCACAGGGGGCCCTGGGGCCAACGTCCTGACTTTC.

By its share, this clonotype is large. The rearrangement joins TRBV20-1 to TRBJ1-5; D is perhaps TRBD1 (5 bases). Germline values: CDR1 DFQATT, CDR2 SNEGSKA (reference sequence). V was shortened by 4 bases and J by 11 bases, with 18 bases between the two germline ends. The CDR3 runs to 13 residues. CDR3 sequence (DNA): TGCAGTGCTACCAACCGGGGCCCAATGGCCCAGCATTTT. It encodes CSATNRGPMAQHF.

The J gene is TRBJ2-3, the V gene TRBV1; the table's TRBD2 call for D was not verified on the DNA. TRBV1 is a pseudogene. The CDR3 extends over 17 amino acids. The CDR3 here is CTSSQETGGGALDTQYF. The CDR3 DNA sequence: TGCACCAGCAGCCAAGAGACGGGCGGGGGGGCCCTAGATACGCAGTATTTT.

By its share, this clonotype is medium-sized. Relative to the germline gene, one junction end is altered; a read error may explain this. In nucleotides, the CDR3 is TGCAGCGTTTCCGGGACAGGAAACTACGAGCAGTACTTT. The encoded protein is CSVSGTGNYEQYF. The rearrangement links TRBV29-1 to TRBJ2-7; 8 bases agree with TRBD1. From germline, CDR1 is SQVTM and CDR2 ANQGSEA. CDR3 size: 13 residues.

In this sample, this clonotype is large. The CDR3 spells CASSHGARETQYF. The CDR3 bases are TGTGCCAGCAGCCATGGGGCCCGGGAGACCCAGTACTTC. V and J are TRBV27 and TRBJ2-5, with a weak D call TRBD1 (5 bases). Germline-derived CDR1 and CDR2 are MNHEY and SMNVEV (reference sequence). This CDR3 comprises 13 residues. Trimming stripped 6 bases from V and 5 bases from J, with 13 bases between.

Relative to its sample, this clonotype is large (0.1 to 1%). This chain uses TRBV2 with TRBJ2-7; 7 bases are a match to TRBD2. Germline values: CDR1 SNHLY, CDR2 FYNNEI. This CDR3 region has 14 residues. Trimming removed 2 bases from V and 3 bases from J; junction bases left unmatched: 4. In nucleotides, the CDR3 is TGTGCCAGCAGTGAAAGTTCGGGGGGCTACGAGCAGTACTTC. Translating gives CASSESSGGYEQYF. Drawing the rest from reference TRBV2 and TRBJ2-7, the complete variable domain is EPEVTQTPSHQVTQMGQEVILRCVPISNHLYFYWYRQILGQKVEFLVSFYNNEISEKSEIFDDQFSVERPDGSNFTLKIRSTKLEDSAMYFCASSESSGGYEQYFGPGTRLTVT.

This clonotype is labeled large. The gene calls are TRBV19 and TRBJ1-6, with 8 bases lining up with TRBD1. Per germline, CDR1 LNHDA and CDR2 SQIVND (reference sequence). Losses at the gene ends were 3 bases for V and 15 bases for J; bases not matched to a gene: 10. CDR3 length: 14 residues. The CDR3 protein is CASSMAPTGALLHF. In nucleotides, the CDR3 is TGTGCCAGTAGTATGGCCCCGACAGGGGCGCTCCTCCACTTT.

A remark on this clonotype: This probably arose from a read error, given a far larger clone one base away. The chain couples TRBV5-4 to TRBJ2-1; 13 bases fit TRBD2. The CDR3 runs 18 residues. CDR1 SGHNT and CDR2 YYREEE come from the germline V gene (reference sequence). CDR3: CASSLGLAGGPPLDDQFF. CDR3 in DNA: TGTGCCAGCAGCTTGGGACTAGCGGGGGGCCCCCCACTCGATGACCAGTTCTTC. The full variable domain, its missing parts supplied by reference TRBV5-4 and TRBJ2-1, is ETGVTQSPTHLIKTRGQQVTLRCSSQSGHNTVSWYQQALGQGPQFIFQYYREEENGRGNFPPRFSGLQFPNYSSELNVNALELDDSALYLCASSLGLAGGPPLDDQFFGPGTRLTVL.

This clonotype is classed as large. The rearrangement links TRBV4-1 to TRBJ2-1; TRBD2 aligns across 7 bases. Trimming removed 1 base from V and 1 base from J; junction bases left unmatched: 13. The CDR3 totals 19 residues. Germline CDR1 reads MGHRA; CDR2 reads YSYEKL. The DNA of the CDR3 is TGCGCCAGCAGCCAAGCCATTAGCCCTGGGGGGGGTTCCTACAATGAGCAGTTCTTC. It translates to CASSQAISPGGGSYNEQFF.

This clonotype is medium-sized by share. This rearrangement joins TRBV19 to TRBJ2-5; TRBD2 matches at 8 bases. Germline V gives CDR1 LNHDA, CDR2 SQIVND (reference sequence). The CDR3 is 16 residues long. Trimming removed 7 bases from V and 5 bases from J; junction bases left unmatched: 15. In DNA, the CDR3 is TGTGCCAGTACAGCCAGCGGGGGAAATTTTTTGGAGACCCAGTACTTC. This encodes CASTASGGNFLETQYF.

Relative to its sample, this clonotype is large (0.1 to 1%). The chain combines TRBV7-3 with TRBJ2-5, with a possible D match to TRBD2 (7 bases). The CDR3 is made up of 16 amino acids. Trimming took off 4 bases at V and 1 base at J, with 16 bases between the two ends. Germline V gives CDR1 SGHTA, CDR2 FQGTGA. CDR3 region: CASSSGGQGPQETQYF. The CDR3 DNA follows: TGTGCCAGCAGCTCGGGGGGCCAGGGGCCCCAAGAGACCCAGTACTTC.

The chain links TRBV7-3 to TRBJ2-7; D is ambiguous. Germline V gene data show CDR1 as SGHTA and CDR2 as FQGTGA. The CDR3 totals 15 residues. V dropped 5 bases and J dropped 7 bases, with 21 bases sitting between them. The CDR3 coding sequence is TGTGCCAGCAGCGAATACTACGGCCCCATCGAAGAGCAGTACTTC. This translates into CASSEYYGPIEEQYF.

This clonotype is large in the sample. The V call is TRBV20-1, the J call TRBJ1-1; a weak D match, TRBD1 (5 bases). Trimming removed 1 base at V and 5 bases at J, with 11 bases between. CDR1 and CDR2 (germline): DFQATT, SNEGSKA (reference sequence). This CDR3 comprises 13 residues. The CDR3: CSARGEWGTEAFF. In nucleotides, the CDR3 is TGCAGTGCTAGAGGGGAATGGGGGACTGAAGCTTTCTTT.

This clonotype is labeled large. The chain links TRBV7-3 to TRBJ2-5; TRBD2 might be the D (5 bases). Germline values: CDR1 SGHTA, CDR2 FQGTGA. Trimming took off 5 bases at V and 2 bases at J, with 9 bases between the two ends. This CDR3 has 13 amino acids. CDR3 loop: CASSHSEQETQYF. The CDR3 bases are TGTGCCAGCAGCCATAGCGAACAAGAGACCCAGTACTTC.

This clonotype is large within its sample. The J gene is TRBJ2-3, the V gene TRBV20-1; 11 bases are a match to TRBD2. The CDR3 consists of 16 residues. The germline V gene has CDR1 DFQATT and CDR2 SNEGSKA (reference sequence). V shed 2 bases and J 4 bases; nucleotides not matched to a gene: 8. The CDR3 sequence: CSARPVLAGDADTQYF. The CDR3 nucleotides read TGCAGTGCTAGACCTGTACTAGCGGGGGACGCAGATACGCAGTATTTT.

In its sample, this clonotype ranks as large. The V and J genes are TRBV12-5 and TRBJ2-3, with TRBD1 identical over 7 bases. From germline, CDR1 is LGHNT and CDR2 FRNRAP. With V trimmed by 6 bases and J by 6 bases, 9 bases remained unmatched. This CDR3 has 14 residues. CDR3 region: CASGPDRVPDTQYF. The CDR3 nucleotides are TGTGCTAGTGGCCCTGACAGGGTTCCGGATACGCAGTATTTT.

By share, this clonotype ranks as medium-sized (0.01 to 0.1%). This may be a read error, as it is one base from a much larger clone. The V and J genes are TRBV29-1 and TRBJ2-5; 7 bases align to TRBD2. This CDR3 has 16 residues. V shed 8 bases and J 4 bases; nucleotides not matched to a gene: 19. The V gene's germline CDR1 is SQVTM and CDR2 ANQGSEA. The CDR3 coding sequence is TGCAGCCCAAGGAAGGCCAGCGGGGAGCACCGAGAGACCCAGTACTTC. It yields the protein CSPRKASGEHRETQYF.

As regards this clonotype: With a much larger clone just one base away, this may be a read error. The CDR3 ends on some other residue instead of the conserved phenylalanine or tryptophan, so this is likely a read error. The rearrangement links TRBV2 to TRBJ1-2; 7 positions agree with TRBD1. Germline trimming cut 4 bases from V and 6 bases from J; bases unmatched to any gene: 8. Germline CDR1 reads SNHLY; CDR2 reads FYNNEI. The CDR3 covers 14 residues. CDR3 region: CASSVYRGGNGYTL. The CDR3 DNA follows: TGTGCCAGCAGTGTCTACAGGGGAGGAAATGGCTACACCCTC.

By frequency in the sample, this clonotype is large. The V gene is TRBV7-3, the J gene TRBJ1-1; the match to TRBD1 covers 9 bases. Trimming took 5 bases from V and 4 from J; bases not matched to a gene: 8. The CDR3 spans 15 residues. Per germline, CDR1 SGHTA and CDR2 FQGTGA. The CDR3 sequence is CASSIGTGLSTEAFF. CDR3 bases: TGTGCCAGCAGCATCGGGACAGGGTTGAGCACTGAAGCTTTCTTT.

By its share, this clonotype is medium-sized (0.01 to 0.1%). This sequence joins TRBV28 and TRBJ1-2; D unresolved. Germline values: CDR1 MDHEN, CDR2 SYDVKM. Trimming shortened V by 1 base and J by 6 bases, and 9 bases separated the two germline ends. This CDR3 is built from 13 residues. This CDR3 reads CASSLSRVDGYTF. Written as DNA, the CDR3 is TGTGCCAGCAGTTTATCCCGGGTGGATGGCTACACCTTC.

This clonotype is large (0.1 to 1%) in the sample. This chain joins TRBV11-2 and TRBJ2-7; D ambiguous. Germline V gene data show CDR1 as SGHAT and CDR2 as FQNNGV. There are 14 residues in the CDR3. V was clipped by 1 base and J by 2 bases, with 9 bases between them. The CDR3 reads CASSLVGQAYEQYF. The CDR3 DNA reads TGTGCCAGCAGCTTAGTTGGGCAGGCCTACGAGCAGTACTTC. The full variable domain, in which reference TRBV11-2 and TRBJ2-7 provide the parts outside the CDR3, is EAGVAQSPRYKIIEKRQSVAFWCNPISGHATLYWYQQILGQGPKLLIQFQNNGVVDDSQLPKDRFSAERLKGVDSTLKIQPAKLEDSAVYLCASSLVGQAYEQYFGPGTRLTVT.

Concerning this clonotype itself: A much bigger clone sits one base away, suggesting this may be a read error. The CDR3 loop is CASSGGSYKLYF. The CDR3 nucleotides are TGTGCCAGCAGCGGGGGATCCTACAAGCTGTACTTC. V and J are TRBV4-2 and TRBJ2-7, with D perhaps assigned TRBD1 or TRBD2 (5 bases each). This CDR3 has 12 residues. The V end was cut by 5 bases, the J end by 12 bases, with 17 bases between. Germline V CDR1 and CDR2: LGHNA, YNFKEQ.

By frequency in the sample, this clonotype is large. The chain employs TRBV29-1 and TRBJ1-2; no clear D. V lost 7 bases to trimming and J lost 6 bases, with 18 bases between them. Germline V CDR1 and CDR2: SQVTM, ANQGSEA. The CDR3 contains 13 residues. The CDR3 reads CSAVWMGSNGYTF. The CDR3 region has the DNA TGCAGCGCTGTGTGGATGGGGTCAAATGGCTACACCTTC.

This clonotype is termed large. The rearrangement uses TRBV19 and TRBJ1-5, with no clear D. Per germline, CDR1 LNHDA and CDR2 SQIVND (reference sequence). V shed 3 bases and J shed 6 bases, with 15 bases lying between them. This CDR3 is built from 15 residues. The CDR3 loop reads CASSIGSSQRQPQHF. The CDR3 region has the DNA TGTGCCAGTAGTATTGGTTCCTCCCAACGTCAGCCCCAGCATTTT.

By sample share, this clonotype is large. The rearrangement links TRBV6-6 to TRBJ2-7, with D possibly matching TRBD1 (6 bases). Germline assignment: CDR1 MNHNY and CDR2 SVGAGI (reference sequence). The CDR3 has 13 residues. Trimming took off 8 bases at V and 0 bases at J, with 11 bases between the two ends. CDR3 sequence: CASGGQPSYEQYF. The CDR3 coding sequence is TGTGCCAGCGGCGGACAGCCCTCCTACGAGCAGTACTTC.

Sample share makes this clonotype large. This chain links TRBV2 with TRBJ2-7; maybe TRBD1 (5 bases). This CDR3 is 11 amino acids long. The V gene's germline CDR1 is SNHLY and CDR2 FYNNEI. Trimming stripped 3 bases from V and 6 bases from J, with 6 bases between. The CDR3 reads CASSETAEQYF. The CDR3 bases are TGTGCCAGCAGTGAGACAGCCGAGCAGTACTTC.

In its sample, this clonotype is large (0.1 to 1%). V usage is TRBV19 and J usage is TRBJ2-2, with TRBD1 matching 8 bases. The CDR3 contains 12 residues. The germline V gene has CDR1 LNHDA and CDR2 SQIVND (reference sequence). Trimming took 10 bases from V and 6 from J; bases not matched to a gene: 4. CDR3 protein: CATQTGAGELFF. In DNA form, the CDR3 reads TGTGCCACTCAGACAGGGGCCGGGGAGCTGTTTTTT.